This TCR beta chain was found in a study of blood T cell repertoires in COVID-19. At the level of the study: The cDNA or gDNA used as material had been derived from T cells, B-cell-depleted T cells, or PBMCs.

In the original workflow: Reference gene primer amplification gave estimated nucleated cell counts. The method was immunoSEQ multiplex PCR; TCRdb's version includes in-frame clones alone and lacks a portion of them. From that table come the V and J calls and clone size; the DNA was used to work out D and trimming. The sample includes 260,000 or so clones, under 90% of them seen just once. Participants' reported clinical history set cohort assignment. People in the exposed group encountered a COVID-19 case within 2 weeks before entering the study. Sequencing was done on a sample of PBMCs or T cells enriched from blood (not recorded which). The TCR comes from a woman between 40 and 50 years old who had been exposed to COVID-19.

CDR3 nucleotides: TGTGCCAGCAGCTTCCGGACTAGCGGCGAGACCCAGTACTTC. It codes for CASSFRTSGETQYF. V is TRBV7-8 and J is TRBJ2-5, with TRBD2 matching over 10 bases. Germline values: CDR1 SGHVS, CDR2 FQNEAQ. The CDR3 length is 14 residues. Unmatched junction bases numbered 3, after V lost 3 bases and J lost 5 bases.